The clone carrying this TCR beta chain appeared a single time. The target antigen is unknown. There were only Caucasian adults among the donors, and all lived in Nashville, Tennessee. Sequencing used immunoSEQ multiplex PCR; TCRdb keeps in-frame clones, though not all of them. Here the sample spans a few million clones, around 90% being singletons. The record originates from a study of shared clonotypes between healthy human individuals. General study points: Large depth notwithstanding, sorted-subset sequencing proved incomplete by rarefaction. Estimated clonotype richness was generally higher in naive than memory subsets. Generation probability values for non-shared clonotypes were lower than those for clonotypes shared by all four donors.

The germline V gene has CDR1 WSHSY and CDR2 SAAADI. V lost 3 bases and J lost 3; bases outside the gene matches: 12. The CDR3 is 17 residues long. The sequence was collected from a man younger than 30 in good health. Sequencing input: naive CD4+ T cells sorted from blood. The subset here: CD45RA+ positively selected. The chain uses TRBV10-2 and TRBJ1-1; 8 bases align to TRBD1. CDR3 DNA sequence: TGCGCCAGCAGTGATCCTGCATCGGGACAGGCGTACACTGAAGCTTTCTTT. This codes for CASSDPASGQAYTEAFF.